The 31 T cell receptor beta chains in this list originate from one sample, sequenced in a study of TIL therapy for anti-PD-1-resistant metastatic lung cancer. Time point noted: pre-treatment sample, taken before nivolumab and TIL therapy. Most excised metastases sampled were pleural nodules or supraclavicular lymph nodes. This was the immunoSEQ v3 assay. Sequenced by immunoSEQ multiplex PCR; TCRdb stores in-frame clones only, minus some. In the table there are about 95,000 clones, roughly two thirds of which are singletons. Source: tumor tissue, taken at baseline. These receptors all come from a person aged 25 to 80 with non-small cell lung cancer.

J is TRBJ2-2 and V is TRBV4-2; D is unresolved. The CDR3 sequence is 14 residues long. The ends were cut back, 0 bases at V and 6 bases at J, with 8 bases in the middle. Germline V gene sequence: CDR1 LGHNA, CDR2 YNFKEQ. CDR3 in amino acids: CASSQERLSGELFF. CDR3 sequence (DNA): TGTGCCAGCAGCCAAGAAAGGCTGTCCGGGGAGCTGTTTTTT.

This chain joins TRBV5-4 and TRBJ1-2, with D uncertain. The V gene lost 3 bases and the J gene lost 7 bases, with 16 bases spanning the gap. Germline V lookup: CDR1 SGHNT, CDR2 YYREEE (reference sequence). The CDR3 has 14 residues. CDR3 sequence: CASSSPAGSSGYTF. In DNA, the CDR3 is TGTGCCAGCAGCTCCCCTGCAGGATCTAGTGGCTACACCTTC. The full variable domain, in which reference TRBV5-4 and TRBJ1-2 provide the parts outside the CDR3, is ETGVTQSPTHLIKTRGQQVTLRCSSQSGHNTVSWYQQALGQGPQFIFQYYREEENGRGNFPPRFSGLQFPNYSSELNVNALELDDSALYLCASSSPAGSSGYTFGSGTRLTVV.

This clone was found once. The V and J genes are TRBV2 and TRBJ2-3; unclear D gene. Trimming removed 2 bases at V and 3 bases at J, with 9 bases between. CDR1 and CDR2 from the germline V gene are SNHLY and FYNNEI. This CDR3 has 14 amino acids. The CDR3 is CASSEPRSTDTQYF. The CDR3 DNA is TGTGCCAGCAGTGAACCCAGGAGTACAGATACGCAGTATTTT. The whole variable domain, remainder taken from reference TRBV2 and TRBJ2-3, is EPEVTQTPSHQVTQMGQEVILRCVPISNHLYFYWYRQILGQKVEFLVSFYNNEISEKSEIFDDQFSVERPDGSNFTLKIRSTKLEDSAMYFCASSEPRSTDTQYFGPGTRLTVL.

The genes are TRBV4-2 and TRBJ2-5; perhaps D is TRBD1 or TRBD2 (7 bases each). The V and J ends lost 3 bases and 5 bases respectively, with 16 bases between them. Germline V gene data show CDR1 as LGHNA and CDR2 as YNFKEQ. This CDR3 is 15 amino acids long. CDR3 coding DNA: TGTGCCAGCAGCCAGCAGCAGGGGGGGGTGGAGACCCAGTACTTC. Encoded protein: CASSQQQGGVETQYF.

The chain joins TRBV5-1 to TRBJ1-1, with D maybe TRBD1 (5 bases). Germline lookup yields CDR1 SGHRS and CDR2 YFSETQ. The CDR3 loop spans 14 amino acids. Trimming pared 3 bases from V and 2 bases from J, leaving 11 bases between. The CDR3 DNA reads TGCGCCAGCAGCTGGGGGACGGGAAACACTGAAGCTTTCTTT. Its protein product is CASSWGTGNTEAFF.

The CDR3 DNA follows: TGTGCCAGCTCACCAGAAATAAGGGGGGAGCAGTACTTC. It codes for CASSPEIRGEQYF. The V gene is TRBV18, the J gene TRBJ2-7, with a weak D call TRBD1 (6 bases). The V gene lost 2 bases and the J gene lost 7 bases, with 12 bases spanning the gap. The V gene's germline CDR1 is KGHSH and CDR2 LQKENI. The CDR3 length is 13 residues.

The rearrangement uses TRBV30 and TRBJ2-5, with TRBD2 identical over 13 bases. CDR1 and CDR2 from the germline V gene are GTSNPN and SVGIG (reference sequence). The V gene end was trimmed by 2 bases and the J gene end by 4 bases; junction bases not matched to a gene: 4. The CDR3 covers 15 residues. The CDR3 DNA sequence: TGTGCCTGGAGTCCACTAGCGGGGGGGCCAGAGACCCAGTACTTC. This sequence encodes CAWSPLAGGPETQYF. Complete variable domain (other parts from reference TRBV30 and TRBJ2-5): SQTIHQWPATLVQPVGSPLSLECTVEGTSNPNLYWYRQAAGRGLQLLFYSVGIGQISSEVPQNLSASRPQDRQFILSSKKLLLSDSGFYLCAWSPLAGGPETQYFGPGTRLLVL.

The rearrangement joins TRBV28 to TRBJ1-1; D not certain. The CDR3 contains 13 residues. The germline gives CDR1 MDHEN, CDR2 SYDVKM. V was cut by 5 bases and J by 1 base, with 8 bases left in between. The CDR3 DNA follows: TGTGCCAGCAGTCCCCTTGGGAACACTGAAGCTTTCTTT. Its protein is CASSPLGNTEAFF. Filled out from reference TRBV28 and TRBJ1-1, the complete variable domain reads DVKVTQSSRYLVKRTGEKVFLECVQDMDHENMFWYRQDPGLGLRLIYFSYDVKMKEKGDIPEGYSVSREKKERFSLILESASTNQTSMYLCASSPLGNTEAFFGQGTRLTVV.

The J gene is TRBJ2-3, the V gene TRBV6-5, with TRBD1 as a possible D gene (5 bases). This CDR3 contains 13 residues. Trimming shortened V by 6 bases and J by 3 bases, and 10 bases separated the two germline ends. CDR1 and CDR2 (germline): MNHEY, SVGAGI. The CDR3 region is CASSAGRTDTQYF. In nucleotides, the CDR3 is TGTGCCAGCAGCGCAGGGCGTACAGATACGCAGTATTTT.

The CDR3 DNA is TGCGCCAGCAGCCCCAATATTTTAGCGGGAGGTGGAGGAGGCACAGATACGCAGTATTTT. Translating gives CASSPNILAGGGGGTDTQYF. The chain has TRBV4-1 and TRBJ2-3; TRBD2 matches at 10 bases. The CDR3 is made up of 20 amino acids. Germline V gene sequence: CDR1 MGHRA, CDR2 YSYEKL. The V gene end was trimmed by 4 bases and the J gene end by 1 base; junction bases not matched to a gene: 17.

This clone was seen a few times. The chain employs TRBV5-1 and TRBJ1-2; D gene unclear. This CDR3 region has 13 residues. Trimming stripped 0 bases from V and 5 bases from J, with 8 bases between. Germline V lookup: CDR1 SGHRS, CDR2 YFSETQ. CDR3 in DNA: TGCGCCAGCAGCTTGGAGACGACTTATGGCTACACCTTC. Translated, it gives CASSLETTYGYTF.

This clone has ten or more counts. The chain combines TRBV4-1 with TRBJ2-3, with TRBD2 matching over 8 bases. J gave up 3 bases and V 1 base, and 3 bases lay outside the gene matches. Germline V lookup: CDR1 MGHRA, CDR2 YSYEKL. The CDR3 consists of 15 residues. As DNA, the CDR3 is TGCGCCAGCAGCCAAGTCCGGGGGGGGACAGATACGCAGTATTTT. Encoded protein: CASSQVRGGTDTQYF.

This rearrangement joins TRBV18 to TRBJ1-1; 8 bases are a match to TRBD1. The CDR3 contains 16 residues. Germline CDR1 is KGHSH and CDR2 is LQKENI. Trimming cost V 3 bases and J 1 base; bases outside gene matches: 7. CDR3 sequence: CASSPQVRGQNTEAFF. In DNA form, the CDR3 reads TGTGCCAGCTCACCCCAGGTCAGGGGGCAGAACACTGAAGCTTTCTTT.

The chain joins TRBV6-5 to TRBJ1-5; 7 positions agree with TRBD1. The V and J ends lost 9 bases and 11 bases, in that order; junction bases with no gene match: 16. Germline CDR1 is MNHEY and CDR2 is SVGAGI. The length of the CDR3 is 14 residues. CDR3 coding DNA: TGTGCCAGTCGGGACAGACGCCCCGGGTCGGCCCAGCATTTT. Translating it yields CASRDRRPGSAQHF.

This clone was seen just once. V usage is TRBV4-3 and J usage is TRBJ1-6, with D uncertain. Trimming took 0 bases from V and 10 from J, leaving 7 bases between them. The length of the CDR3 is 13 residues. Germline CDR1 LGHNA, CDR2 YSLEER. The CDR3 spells CASSQDGESPLHF. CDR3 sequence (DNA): TGCGCCAGCAGCCAAGACGGGGAATCACCCCTCCACTTT.

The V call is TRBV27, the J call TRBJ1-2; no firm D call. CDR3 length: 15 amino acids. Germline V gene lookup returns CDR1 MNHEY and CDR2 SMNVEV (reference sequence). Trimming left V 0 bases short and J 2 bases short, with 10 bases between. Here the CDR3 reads CASSLSWQTNYGYTF. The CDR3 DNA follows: TGTGCCAGCAGTTTATCGTGGCAGACCAACTATGGCTACACCTTC.

CDR3 loop: CASSLAAGRETQYF. In DNA form, the CDR3 reads TGTGCCAGCAGCTTAGCAGCAGGAAGAGAGACCCAGTACTTC. This sequence joins TRBV7-3 and TRBJ2-5; D gene uncertain. Per germline, CDR1 SGHTA and CDR2 FQGTGA. V was clipped by 2 bases and J by 4 bases, with 11 bases between them. The CDR3 runs 14 residues. Full variable domain (missing parts from reference TRBV7-3 and TRBJ2-5): GAGVSQTPSNKVTEKGKYVELRCDPISGHTALYWYRQSLGQGPEFLIYFQGTGAADDSGLPNDRFFAVRPEGSVSTLKIQRTERGDSAVYLCASSLAAGRETQYFGPGTRLLVL.

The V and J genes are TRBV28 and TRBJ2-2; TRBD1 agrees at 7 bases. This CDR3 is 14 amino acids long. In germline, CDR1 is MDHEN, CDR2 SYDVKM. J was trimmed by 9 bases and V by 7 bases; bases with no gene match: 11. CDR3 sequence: CASIPGQLSRELFF. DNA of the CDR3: TGTGCCAGCATACCGGGACAGTTATCCCGGGAGCTGTTTTTT.

Here the CDR3 reads CASSQDYWVGEQYF. CDR3 nucleotides: TGCGCCAGCAGCCAAGACTATTGGGTCGGCGAGCAGTACTTC. The chain uses TRBV4-3 and TRBJ2-7; D remains unclear. The germline V and J ends were trimmed by 0 bases and 6 bases, with 12 bases remaining between them. This CDR3 contains 14 residues. Germline loops: CDR1 LGHNA, CDR2 YSLEER.

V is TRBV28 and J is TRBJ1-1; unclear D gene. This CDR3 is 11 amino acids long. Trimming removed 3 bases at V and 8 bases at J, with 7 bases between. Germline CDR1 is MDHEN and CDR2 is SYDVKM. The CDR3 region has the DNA TGTGCCAGCAGTTTTTTAACCGAAGCTTTCTTT. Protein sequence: CASSFLTEAFF.

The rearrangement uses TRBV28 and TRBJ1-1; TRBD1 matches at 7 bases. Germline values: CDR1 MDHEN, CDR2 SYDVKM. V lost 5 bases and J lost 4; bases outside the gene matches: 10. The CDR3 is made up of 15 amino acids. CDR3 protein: CASSVLQGRGTEAFF. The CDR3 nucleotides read TGTGCCAGCAGTGTACTACAGGGGAGGGGCACTGAAGCTTTCTTT.

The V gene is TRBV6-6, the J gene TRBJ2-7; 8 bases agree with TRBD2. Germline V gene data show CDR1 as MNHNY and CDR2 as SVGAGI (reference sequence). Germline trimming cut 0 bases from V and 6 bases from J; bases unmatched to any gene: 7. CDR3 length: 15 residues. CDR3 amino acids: CASSYSRVAGGEQYF. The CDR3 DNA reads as TGTGCCAGCAGTTACTCGAGAGTTGCGGGAGGCGAGCAGTACTTC.

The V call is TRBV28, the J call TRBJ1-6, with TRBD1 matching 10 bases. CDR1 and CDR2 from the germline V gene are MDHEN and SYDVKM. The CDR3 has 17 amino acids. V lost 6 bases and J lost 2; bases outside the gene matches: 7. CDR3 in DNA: TGTGCCAGCAGCTCGGGACAGGGGCATCCCTATAATTCACCCCTCCACTTT. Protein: CASSSGQGHPYNSPLHF.

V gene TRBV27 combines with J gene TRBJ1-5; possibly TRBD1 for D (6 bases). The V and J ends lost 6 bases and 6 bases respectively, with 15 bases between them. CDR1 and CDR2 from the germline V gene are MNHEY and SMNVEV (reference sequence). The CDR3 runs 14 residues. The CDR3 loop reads CASSRLGGGQPQHF. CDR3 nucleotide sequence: TGTGCCAGCAGCCGCTTGGGGGGCGGTCAGCCCCAGCATTTT.

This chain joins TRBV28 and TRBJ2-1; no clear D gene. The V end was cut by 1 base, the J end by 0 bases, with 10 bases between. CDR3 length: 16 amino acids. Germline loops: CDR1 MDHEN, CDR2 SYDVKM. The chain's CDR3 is CASSLSAASSYNEQFF. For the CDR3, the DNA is TGTGCCAGCAGTTTATCGGCAGCTAGCTCCTACAATGAGCAGTTCTTC.

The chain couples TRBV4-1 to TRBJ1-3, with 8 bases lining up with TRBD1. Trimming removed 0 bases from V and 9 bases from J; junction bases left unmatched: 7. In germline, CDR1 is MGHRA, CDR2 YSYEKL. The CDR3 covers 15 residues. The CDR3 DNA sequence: TGCGCCAGCAGCCAAGAGTCCAGGGGGCTCGGCACCATATATTTT. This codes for CASSQESRGLGTIYF.

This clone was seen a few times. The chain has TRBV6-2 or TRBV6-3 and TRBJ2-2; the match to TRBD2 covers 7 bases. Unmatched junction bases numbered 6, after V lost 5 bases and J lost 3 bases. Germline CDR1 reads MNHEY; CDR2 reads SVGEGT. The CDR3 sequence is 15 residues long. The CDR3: CASSRGGSDTGELFF. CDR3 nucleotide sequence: TGTGCCAGCAGTAGGGGAGGGTCTGACACCGGGGAGCTGTTTTTT.

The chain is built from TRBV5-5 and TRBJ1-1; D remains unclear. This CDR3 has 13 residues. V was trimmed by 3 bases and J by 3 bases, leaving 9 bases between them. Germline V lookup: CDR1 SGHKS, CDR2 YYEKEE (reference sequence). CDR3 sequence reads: CASSSQRDTEAFF. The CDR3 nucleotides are TGTGCCAGCAGCTCACAGAGGGACACTGAAGCTTTCTTT. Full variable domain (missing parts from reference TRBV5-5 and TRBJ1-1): DAGVTQSPTHLIKTRGQQVTLRCSPISGHKSVSWYQQVLGQGPQFIFQYYEKEERGRGNFPDRFSARQFPNYSSELNVNALLLGDSALYLCASSSQRDTEAFFGQGTRLTVV.

CDR3 residues: CASSPLTSSTLYNEQFF. CDR3 sequence (DNA): TGTGCCAGCTCACCACTTACTAGCTCCACCCTTTACAATGAGCAGTTCTTC. The V and J genes are TRBV18 and TRBJ2-1; TRBD2 is a possible D gene (6 bases). Germline assignment: CDR1 KGHSH and CDR2 LQKENI. CDR3 length equals 17 residues. V shed 1 base and J shed 4 bases, with 17 bases lying between them.

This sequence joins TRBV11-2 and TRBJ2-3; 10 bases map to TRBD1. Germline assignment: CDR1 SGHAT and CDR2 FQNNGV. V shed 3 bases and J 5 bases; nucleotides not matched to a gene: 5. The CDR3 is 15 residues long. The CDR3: CASSFRDRGIDTQYF. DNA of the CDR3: TGTGCCAGCAGCTTCCGGGACAGGGGAATAGATACGCAGTATTTT.

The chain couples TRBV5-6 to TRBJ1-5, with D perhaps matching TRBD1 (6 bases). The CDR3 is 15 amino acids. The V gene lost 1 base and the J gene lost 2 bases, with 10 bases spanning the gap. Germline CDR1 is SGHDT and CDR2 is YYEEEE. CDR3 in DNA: TGTGCCAGCAGCTTGAGCCCAGGGGGCAATCAGCCCCAGCATTTT. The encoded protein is CASSLSPGGNQPQHF.